These T cell receptor beta chains were read from a single sample in a study of human T cells and chemical hapten exposure. TCRdb re-analysed the RACE reads in MiXCR, keeping a single row per CDR3 protein. This repertoire shows over 35,000 distinct CDR3 sequences, about 10% found once; its top ten account for around 6.3%. Sequencing was performed on whole blood, taken in connection with sensitization to the hapten diphenylcyclopropenone (DPC). All receptors come from a man aged 25-40 years with alopecia areata. Some clones in this sample may be carry-over from other donors' samples. CDR3s include the opening cysteine and the closing phenylalanine or tryptophan. Each record gives: CDR3 DNA, CDR3 protein, V gene, D gene, clone size, J gene. The D gene is left open where the match is weak. For some rows the clone size is stated as once, few or many, or as a class when expanded; others skip it.

CDR3 DNA: TGTGCCAGCTCATTGGCCGGACTTACTACAGATACGCAGTATTTT
CDR3 protein: CASSLAGLTTDTQYF
V gene: TRBV6-1
D gene: .
clone size: few
J gene: TRBJ2-3

CDR3 DNA: TGTGCCAGCACCCGGGAGAGGGGGTTTAGCGAGCAGTTCTTC
CDR3 protein: CASTRERGFSEQFF
V gene: TRBV14
D gene: .
clone size: few
J gene: TRBJ2-1

CDR3 DNA: TGTGCCAACTTAGCGGGGGGGCTGAAGACCCAGTACTTC
CDR3 protein: CANLAGGLKTQYF
V gene: TRBV2
D gene: TRBD2
clone size: .
J gene: TRBJ2-5

CDR3 DNA: TGTGCCAGCAGCTTATCCCCTTTCACGGCGAACACTGAAGCTTTCTTT
CDR3 protein: CASSLSPFTANTEAFF
V gene: TRBV7-3
D gene: .
clone size: .
J gene: TRBJ1-1

CDR3 DNA: TGTGCCAGCAGCCGGATATCGGGGGGAGTGAAAGATACGCAGTATTTT
CDR3 protein: CASSRISGGVKDTQYF
V gene: TRBV7-6
D gene: TRBD2
clone size: many
J gene: TRBJ2-3

CDR3 DNA: TGTGCCAGCAGCCGGACCGGGGGAGCCCAGTACTTC
CDR3 protein: CASSRTGGAQYF
V gene: TRBV6-5
D gene: .
clone size: .
J gene: TRBJ2-5

CDR3 DNA: TGCAGCGTTGAAGTTCTAGCGGGAGGAGAGACCCAGTACTTC
CDR3 protein: CSVEVLAGGETQYF
V gene: TRBV29-1
D gene: TRBD2
clone size: many
J gene: TRBJ2-5

CDR3 DNA: TGTGCCAGCAGTTACTGGGATAGCAATCAGCCCCAGCATTTT
CDR3 protein: CASSYWDSNQPQHF
V gene: TRBV6-6
D gene: .
clone size: many
J gene: TRBJ1-5

CDR3 DNA: TGCAGCGTAGGACCGGGGGGCAATCAGCCCCAGCATTTT
CDR3 protein: CSVGPGGNQPQHF
V gene: TRBV29-1
D gene: .
clone size: .
J gene: TRBJ1-5

CDR3 DNA: TGTGCCAGCAGCCCGTTCACTAGCGGAACCTACAATGAGCAGTTCTTC
CDR3 protein: CASSPFTSGTYNEQFF
V gene: TRBV3-1
D gene: TRBD2
clone size: few
J gene: TRBJ2-1

CDR3 DNA: TGTGCCAGCAGCCGGCCGGGACAGGGGTACAATGAGCAGTTCTTC
CDR3 protein: CASSRPGQGYNEQFF
V gene: TRBV13
D gene: TRBD1
clone size: many
J gene: TRBJ2-1

CDR3 DNA: TGTGCCAGCAGCTCGCAGGGAGAGATCTCTGGAAACACCATATATTTT
CDR3 protein: CASSSQGEISGNTIYF
V gene: TRBV11-3
D gene: .
clone size: few
J gene: TRBJ1-3

CDR3 DNA: TGCGCCAGCAGCGCCCTCCAGAGTGACACCATATATTTT
CDR3 protein: CASSALQSDTIYF
V gene: TRBV5-1
D gene: .
clone size: many
J gene: TRBJ1-3

CDR3 DNA: TGTGCCAGCACCTCCGGCCCAGGGTCAAGCTCTGGAAACACCATATATTTT
CDR3 protein: CASTSGPGSSSGNTIYF
V gene: TRBV12-3/TRBV12-4
D gene: .
clone size: once
J gene: TRBJ1-3

CDR3 DNA: TGTGCCAGCAGCCAATGGACAGGGGGTGGAGATACGCAGTATTTT
CDR3 protein: CASSQWTGGGDTQYF
V gene: TRBV3-1
D gene: TRBD1
clone size: .
J gene: TRBJ2-3

CDR3 DNA: TGTGCCAGCAGTGTCCGACAGGGTCCAGATACGCAGTATTTT
CDR3 protein: CASSVRQGPDTQYF
V gene: TRBV6-1
D gene: TRBD1
clone size: .
J gene: TRBJ2-3

CDR3 DNA: TGTGCCAGAAGCCGGACAGTAGGTCACCCAGAGACCCAGTACTTC
CDR3 protein: CARSRTVGHPETQYF
V gene: TRBV5-3
D gene: .
clone size: many
J gene: TRBJ2-5

CDR3 DNA: TGTGCCAGCAGCCAACTTAGACATAGAGGTGAAAAACTGTTTTTT
CDR3 protein: CASSQLRHRGEKLFF
V gene: TRBV14
D gene: .
clone size: many
J gene: TRBJ1-4

CDR3 DNA: TGCAGCGTTGGAGATGGGAATTCACCCCTCCACTTT
CDR3 protein: CSVGDGNSPLHF
V gene: TRBV29-1
D gene: .
clone size: .
J gene: TRBJ1-6

CDR3 DNA: TGTGCCAGTAGTCCCTCTTTCGGAGCCAACGTCCTGACTTTC
CDR3 protein: CASSPSFGANVLTF
V gene: TRBV19
D gene: .
clone size: many
J gene: TRBJ2-6

CDR3 DNA: TGTGCCAGCAGCCAAGACAGGGGCAGGGGCACTGAAGCTTTCTTT
CDR3 protein: CASSQDRGRGTEAFF
V gene: TRBV14
D gene: .
clone size: few
J gene: TRBJ1-1

CDR3 DNA: TGTGCCAGCAGTTTTCGGGTCGGGGCCCAGCATTTT
CDR3 protein: CASSFRVGAQHF
V gene: TRBV12-3/TRBV12-4
D gene: .
clone size: .
J gene: TRBJ1-5

CDR3 DNA: TGTGCCAGCAGCCACGGGGGGGCTGCCAAAAACATTCAGTACTTC
CDR3 protein: CASSHGGAAKNIQYF
V gene: TRBV14
D gene: TRBD2
clone size: many
J gene: TRBJ2-4

CDR3 DNA: TGCAGCGTTGGACAGGGGGATTCCTACGAGCAGTACTTC
CDR3 protein: CSVGQGDSYEQYF
V gene: TRBV29-1
D gene: TRBD1
clone size: .
J gene: TRBJ2-7

CDR3 DNA: TGTGCCAGTATCAACCCTCGTCGGACAGGGGGCGGTGGCTACACCTTC
CDR3 protein: CASINPRRTGGGGYTF
V gene: TRBV19
D gene: TRBD1
clone size: few
J gene: TRBJ1-2

CDR3 DNA: TGTGCCAGCTCACCGACAGGGGGTGAACCGGGAGCTTTCTTT
CDR3 protein: CASSPTGGEPGAFF
V gene: TRBV18
D gene: TRBD1
clone size: few
J gene: TRBJ1-1

CDR3 DNA: TGTGCCAGTAGTGTGACAGGGGGCTTTCAGCCCCAGCATTTT
CDR3 protein: CASSVTGGFQPQHF
V gene: TRBV19
D gene: TRBD1
clone size: .
J gene: TRBJ1-5

CDR3 DNA: TGTGCTAGTGGTTTGTGGGGACGGCCGAACACTGAAGCTTTCTTT
CDR3 protein: CASGLWGRPNTEAFF
V gene: TRBV12-5
D gene: .
clone size: .
J gene: TRBJ1-1

CDR3 DNA: TGCAGCGCCGTCACAGGGGATCCTGCAACTAATGAAAAACTGTTTTTT
CDR3 protein: CSAVTGDPATNEKLFF
V gene: TRBV29-1
D gene: TRBD1
clone size: few
J gene: TRBJ1-4

CDR3 DNA: TGTGCCAGCAGCCGTGGTGGTATCAGTGAAAAACTGTTTTTT
CDR3 protein: CASSRGGISEKLFF
V gene: TRBV7-2
D gene: .
clone size: many
J gene: TRBJ1-4

CDR3 DNA: TGTGCCAGCAGCTTAGTTACCCGGGCGGATACGCAGTATTTT
CDR3 protein: CASSLVTRADTQYF
V gene: TRBV7-6
D gene: .
clone size: few
J gene: TRBJ2-3

CDR3 DNA: TGTGCCAGCAGCCAAGACCTGGGAGGGGCCGGGGAGCTGTTTTTT
CDR3 protein: CASSQDLGGAGELFF
V gene: TRBV14
D gene: TRBD2
clone size: .
J gene: TRBJ2-2

CDR3 DNA: TGTGCCATCAGTTTTGCGGGGAACACTGAAGCTTTCTTT
CDR3 protein: CAISFAGNTEAFF
V gene: TRBV12-3/TRBV12-4
D gene: .
clone size: .
J gene: TRBJ1-1

CDR3 DNA: TGTGCCAGCAGCACAGGGGGGACTGAAGCTTTCTTT
CDR3 protein: CASSTGGTEAFF
V gene: TRBV7-2
D gene: TRBD1
clone size: many
J gene: TRBJ1-1

CDR3 DNA: TGTGCCAGCAGTCCCCAGGATAACTATGGCTACACCTTC
CDR3 protein: CASSPQDNYGYTF
V gene: TRBV28
D gene: .
clone size: .
J gene: TRBJ1-2

CDR3 DNA: TGTGCCAGCAGTGAATACGGACAGTTTGGAAACACCATATATTTT
CDR3 protein: CASSEYGQFGNTIYF
V gene: TRBV25-1
D gene: .
clone size: .
J gene: TRBJ1-3

CDR3 DNA: TGTGCCAGCAGTTTTTCGGCAGACCCCTATGGCTACACCTTC
CDR3 protein: CASSFSADPYGYTF
V gene: TRBV27
D gene: .
clone size: .
J gene: TRBJ1-2

CDR3 DNA: TGCGCCAGCAGCCCGATACTAGCGCCCGGGAATACGCAGTATTTT
CDR3 protein: CASSPILAPGNTQYF
V gene: TRBV4-3
D gene: TRBD2
clone size: many
J gene: TRBJ2-3

CDR3 DNA: TGTGCCAGCAGTTTCCGATTTACACCCCTCCACTTT
CDR3 protein: CASSFRFTPLHF
V gene: TRBV12-3/TRBV12-4
D gene: .
clone size: many
J gene: TRBJ1-6

CDR3 DNA: TGCGCCAGCAGCCCCGGGGGTCCGGGCGGCTATGGCTACACCTTC
CDR3 protein: CASSPGGPGGYGYTF
V gene: TRBV5-1
D gene: .
clone size: few
J gene: TRBJ1-2

CDR3 DNA: TGTGCCAGTAGTATTGGGGACCGCATCCTAAGCTATGGCTACACCTTC
CDR3 protein: CASSIGDRILSYGYTF
V gene: TRBV19
D gene: .
clone size: .
J gene: TRBJ1-2

CDR3 DNA: TGCGCCAGCAGCTTCAAGGCGAACACTGAAGCTTTCTTT
CDR3 protein: CASSFKANTEAFF
V gene: TRBV5-1
D gene: .
clone size: many
J gene: TRBJ1-1

CDR3 DNA: TGCGCCAGCAGCTCCGAGGGGGCTGACTATGGCTACACCTTC
CDR3 protein: CASSSEGADYGYTF
V gene: TRBV5-1
D gene: TRBD1
clone size: many
J gene: TRBJ1-2

CDR3 DNA: TGTGCCAGCAGCGTAGACACCTATGGCTACACCTTC
CDR3 protein: CASSVDTYGYTF
V gene: TRBV9
D gene: .
clone size: .
J gene: TRBJ1-2

CDR3 DNA: TGTGCCAGCAGCCAAGCAAGACTAGCGGGGGGGCAGCTGTTCTTC
CDR3 protein: CASSQARLAGGQLFF
V gene: TRBV14
D gene: TRBD2
clone size: .
J gene: TRBJ2-1

CDR3 DNA: TGTGCCAGCAGTGAATTTGTTCGGGCTAAAGGAAAGAGCTATGGCTACACCTTC
CDR3 protein: CASSEFVRAKGKSYGYTF
V gene: TRBV6-1
D gene: .
clone size: .
J gene: TRBJ1-2

CDR3 DNA: TGTGCCAGCAGCTTTACTGCCGGGACTAGCGGGGGGGCGTCTGAGCAGTTCTTC
CDR3 protein: CASSFTAGTSGGASEQFF
V gene: TRBV7-6
D gene: TRBD2
clone size: .
J gene: TRBJ2-1

CDR3 DNA: TGTGCCAGCAGCCGAGGACTAGCGGGGTACTACAATGAGCAGTTCTTC
CDR3 protein: CASSRGLAGYYNEQFF
V gene: TRBV3-1
D gene: TRBD2
clone size: .
J gene: TRBJ2-1

CDR3 DNA: TGCGCCAGCAGCGGTCTACCCACTTCCTACGAGCAGTACTTC
CDR3 protein: CASSGLPTSYEQYF
V gene: TRBV5-1
D gene: .
clone size: few
J gene: TRBJ2-7

CDR3 DNA: TGTGCCAGCACACGACACGGGAGGGCACCAGATACGCAGTATTTT
CDR3 protein: CASTRHGRAPDTQYF
V gene: TRBV28
D gene: TRBD2
clone size: .
J gene: TRBJ2-3

CDR3 DNA: TGCAGTGCACCCCCCGGGACAGCTAGCACAGATACGCAGTATTTT
CDR3 protein: CSAPPGTASTDTQYF
V gene: TRBV20-1
D gene: TRBD1
clone size: .
J gene: TRBJ2-3

CDR3 DNA: TGTGCCAGCAGTTACTCGATCCGACTAGCTGATCGGAACACCGGGGAGCTGTTTTTT
CDR3 protein: CASSYSIRLADRNTGELFF
V gene: TRBV6-2/TRBV6-3
D gene: TRBD2
clone size: many
J gene: TRBJ2-2